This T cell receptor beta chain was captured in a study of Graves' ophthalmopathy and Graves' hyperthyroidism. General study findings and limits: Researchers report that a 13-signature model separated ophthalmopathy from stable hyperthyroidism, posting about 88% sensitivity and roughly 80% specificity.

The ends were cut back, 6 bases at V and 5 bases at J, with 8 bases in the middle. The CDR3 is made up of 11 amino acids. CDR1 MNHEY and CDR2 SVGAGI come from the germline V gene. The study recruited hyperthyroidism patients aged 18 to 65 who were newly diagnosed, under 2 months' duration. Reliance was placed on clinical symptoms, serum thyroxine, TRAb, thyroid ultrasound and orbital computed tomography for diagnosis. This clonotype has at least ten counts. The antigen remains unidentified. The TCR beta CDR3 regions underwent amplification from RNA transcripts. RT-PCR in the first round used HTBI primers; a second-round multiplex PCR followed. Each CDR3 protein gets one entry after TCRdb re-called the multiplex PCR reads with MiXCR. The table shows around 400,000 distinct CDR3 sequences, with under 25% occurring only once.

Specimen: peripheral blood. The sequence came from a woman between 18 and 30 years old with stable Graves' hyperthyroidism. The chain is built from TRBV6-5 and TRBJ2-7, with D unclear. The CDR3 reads CASRLSDEQYF. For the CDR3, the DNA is TGTGCCAGCAGGCTCTCGGACGAGCAGTACTTC.